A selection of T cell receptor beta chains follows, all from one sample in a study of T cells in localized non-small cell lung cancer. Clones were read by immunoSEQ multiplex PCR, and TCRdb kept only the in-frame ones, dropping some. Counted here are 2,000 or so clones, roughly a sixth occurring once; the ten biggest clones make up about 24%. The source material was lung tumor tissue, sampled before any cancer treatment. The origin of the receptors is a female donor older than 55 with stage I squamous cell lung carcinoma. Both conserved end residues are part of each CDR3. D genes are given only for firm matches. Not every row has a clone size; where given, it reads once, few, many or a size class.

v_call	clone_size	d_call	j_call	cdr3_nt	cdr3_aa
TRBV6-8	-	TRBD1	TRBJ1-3	TGTGCCAGCAGGACACAGGGGAGGGGGTCTGGAAACACCATATATTTT	CASRTQGRGSGNTIYF
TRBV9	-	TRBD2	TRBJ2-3	TGTGCCAGCAGCGTAACGCTAGCGGGAGGACAAGATACGCAGTATTTT	CASSVTLAGGQDTQYF
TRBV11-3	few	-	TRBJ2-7	TGTGCCAGCAGCCGGTTCCCGGGACCCTCCTACGAGCAGTACTTC	CASSRFPGPSYEQYF
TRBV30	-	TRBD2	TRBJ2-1	TGTGCCTGGAGTGTAGGTCGGCGGGGGGCCTACAATGAGCAGTTCTTC	CAWSVGRRGAYNEQFF
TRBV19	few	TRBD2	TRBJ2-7	TGTGCCAGTAGTACCCTAGCGGGAGGTCCCTACGAGCAGTACTTC	CASSTLAGGPYEQYF
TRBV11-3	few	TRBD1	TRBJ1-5	TGTGCCAGCAGCGTGGACAGGGTTTACAATCAGCCCCAGCATTTT	CASSVDRVYNQPQHF
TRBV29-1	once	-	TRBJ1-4	TGCAGCGTTGTCCTGGGCAGGGATGCAACTAATGAAAAACTGTTTTTT	CSVVLGRDATNEKLFF
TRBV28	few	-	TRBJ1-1	TGTGCCAGCAGTTTATCCGGGCGGGGCACTGAAGCTTTCTTT	CASSLSGRGTEAFF
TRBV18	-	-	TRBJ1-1	TGTGCCAGCTCACCAAGTGGGGACACTGAAGCTTTCTTT	CASSPSGDTEAFF
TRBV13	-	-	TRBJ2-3	TGTGCCAGCAGCTTAGTAGGCCACCGCACAGATACGCAGTATTTT	CASSLVGHRTDTQYF
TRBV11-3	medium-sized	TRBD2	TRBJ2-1	TGTGCCAGCAGCTTAGGGGAGGGCCACAATGAGCAGTTCTTC	CASSLGEGHNEQFF
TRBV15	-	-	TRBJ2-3	TGTGCCACCAGCAGTTCCCTTCGGACCCGGCGAGATACGCAGTATTTT	CATSSSLRTRRDTQYF
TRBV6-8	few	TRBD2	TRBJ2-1	TGTGCCAGCAGTTACTCGTGGTTAGCGGGATTACCCAATGAGCAGTTCTTC	CASSYSWLAGLPNEQFF
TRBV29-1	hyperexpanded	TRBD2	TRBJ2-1	TGCAGCGTTGAAGTCGGGACTAGCGGGAGCAATGAGCAGTTCTTC	CSVEVGTSGSNEQFF
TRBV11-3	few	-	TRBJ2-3	TGTGCCAGCAGCTTGGGGCGGGACACAGATACGCAGTATTTT	CASSLGRDTDTQYF
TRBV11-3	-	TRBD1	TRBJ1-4	TGTGCCAGCAGCTTGGTAGGGACAGGAGGTGAAAAACTGTTTTTT	CASSLVGTGGEKLFF
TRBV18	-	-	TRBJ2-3	TGTGCCAGCTCACAAAATACAGATACGCAGTATTTT	CASSQNTDTQYF
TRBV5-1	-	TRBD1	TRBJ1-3	TGCGCCAGCAGCTTGGCCGGGGACAGGGACGGAAACACCATATATTTT	CASSLAGDRDGNTIYF